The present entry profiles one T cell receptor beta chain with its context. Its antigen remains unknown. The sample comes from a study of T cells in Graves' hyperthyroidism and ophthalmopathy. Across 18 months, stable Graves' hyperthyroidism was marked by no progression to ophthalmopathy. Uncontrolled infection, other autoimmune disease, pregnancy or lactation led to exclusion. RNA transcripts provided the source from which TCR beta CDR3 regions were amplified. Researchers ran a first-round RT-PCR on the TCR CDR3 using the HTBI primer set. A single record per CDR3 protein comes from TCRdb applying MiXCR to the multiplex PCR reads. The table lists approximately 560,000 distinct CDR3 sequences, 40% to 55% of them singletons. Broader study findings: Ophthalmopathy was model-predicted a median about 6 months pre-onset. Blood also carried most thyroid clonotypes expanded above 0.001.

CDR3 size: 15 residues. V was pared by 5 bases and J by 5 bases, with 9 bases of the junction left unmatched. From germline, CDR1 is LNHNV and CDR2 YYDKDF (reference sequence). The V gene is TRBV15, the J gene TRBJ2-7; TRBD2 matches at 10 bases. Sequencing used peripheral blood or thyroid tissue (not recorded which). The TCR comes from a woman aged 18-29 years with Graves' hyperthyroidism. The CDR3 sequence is CATSLIAGGRDEQYF. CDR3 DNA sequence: TGTGCCACCAGCCTCATAGCGGGAGGTAGAGACGAGCAGTACTTC.